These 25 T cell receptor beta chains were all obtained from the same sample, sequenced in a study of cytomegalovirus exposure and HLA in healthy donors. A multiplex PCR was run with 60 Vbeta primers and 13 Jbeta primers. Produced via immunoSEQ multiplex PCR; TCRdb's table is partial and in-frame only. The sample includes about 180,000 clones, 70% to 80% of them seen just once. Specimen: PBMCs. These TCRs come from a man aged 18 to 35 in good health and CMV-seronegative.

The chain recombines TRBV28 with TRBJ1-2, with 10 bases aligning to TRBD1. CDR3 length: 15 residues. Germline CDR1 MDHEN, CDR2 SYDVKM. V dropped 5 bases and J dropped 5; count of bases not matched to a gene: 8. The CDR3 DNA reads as TGTGCCAGCAGTCCACCGACAGGGGGCGAATATGGCTACACCTTC. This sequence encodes CASSPPTGGEYGYTF.

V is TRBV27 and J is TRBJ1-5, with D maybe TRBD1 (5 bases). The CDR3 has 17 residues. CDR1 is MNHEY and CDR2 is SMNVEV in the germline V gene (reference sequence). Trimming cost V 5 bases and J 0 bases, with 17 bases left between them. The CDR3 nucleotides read TGTGCCAGCAGTCCCCGGACACATGGAATTAGCAATCAGCCCCAGCATTTT. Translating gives CASSPRTHGISNQPQHF.

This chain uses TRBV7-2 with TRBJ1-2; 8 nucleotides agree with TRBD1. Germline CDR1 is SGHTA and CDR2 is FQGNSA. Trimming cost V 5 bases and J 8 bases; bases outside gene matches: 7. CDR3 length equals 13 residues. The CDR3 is CASSRQGAEGYTF. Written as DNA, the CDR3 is TGTGCCAGCAGCCGCCAGGGGGCAGAAGGCTACACCTTC.

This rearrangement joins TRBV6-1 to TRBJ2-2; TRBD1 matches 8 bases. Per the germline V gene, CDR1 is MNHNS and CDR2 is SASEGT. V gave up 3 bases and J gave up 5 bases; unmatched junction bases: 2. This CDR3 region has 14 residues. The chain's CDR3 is CASSETGVTGELFF. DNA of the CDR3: TGTGCCAGCAGTGAGACAGGGGTGACCGGGGAGCTGTTTTTT.

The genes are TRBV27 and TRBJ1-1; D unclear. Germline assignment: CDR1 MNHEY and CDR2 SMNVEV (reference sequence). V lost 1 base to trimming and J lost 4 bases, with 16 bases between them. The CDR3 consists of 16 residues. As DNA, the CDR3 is TGTGCCAGCAGTTTATTGTCGGGAGGTCCCCCCACTGAAGCTTTCTTT. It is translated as CASSLLSGGPPTEAFF.

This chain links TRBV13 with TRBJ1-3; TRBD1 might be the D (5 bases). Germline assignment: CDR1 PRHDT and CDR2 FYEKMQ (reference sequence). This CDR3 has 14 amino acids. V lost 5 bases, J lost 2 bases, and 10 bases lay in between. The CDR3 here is CASSRGTAGNTIYF. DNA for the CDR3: TGTGCCAGCAGCCGAGGGACTGCTGGAAACACCATATATTTT.

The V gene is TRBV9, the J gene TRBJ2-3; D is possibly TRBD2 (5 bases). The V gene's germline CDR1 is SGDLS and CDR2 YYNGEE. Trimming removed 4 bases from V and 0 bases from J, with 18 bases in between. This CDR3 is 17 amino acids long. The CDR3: CASSPVGLAFSTDTQYF. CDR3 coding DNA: TGTGCCAGCAGCCCCGTAGGGCTAGCCTTTAGCACAGATACGCAGTATTTT.

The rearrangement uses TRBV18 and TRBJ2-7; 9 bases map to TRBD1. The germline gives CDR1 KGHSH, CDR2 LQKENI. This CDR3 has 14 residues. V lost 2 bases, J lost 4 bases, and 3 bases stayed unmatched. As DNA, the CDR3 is TGTGCCAGCTCACCATTCGGGACAGGGTACGAGCAGTACTTC. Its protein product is CASSPFGTGYEQYF.

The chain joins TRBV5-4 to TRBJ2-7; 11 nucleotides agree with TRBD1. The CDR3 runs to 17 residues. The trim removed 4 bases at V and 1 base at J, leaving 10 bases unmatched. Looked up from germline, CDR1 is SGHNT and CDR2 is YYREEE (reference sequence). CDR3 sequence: CASSPLGGTGGSYEQYF. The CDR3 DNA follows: TGTGCCAGCAGCCCCCTTGGCGGGACAGGGGGTTCCTACGAGCAGTACTTC.

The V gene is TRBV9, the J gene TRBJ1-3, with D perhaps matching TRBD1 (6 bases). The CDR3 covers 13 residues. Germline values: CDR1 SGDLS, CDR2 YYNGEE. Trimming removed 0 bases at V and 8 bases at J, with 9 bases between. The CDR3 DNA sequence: TGTGCCAGCAGCGTAGGAGGGGGAGACACCATATATTTT. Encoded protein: CASSVGGGDTIYF.

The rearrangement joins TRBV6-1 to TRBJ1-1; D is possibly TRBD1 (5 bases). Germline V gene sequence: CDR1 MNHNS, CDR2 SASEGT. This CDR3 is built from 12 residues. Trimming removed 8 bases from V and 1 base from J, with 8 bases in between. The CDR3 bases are TGTGCCAGCGGGGCAGCGAACACTGAAGCTTTCTTT. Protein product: CASGAANTEAFF.

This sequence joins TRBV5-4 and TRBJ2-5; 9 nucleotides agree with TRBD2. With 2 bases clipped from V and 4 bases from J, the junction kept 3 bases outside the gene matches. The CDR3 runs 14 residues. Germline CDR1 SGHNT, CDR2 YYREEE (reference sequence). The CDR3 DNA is TGTGCCAGCAGCTTAGCGGGGGGAGGAGAGACCCAGTACTTC. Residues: CASSLAGGGETQYF.

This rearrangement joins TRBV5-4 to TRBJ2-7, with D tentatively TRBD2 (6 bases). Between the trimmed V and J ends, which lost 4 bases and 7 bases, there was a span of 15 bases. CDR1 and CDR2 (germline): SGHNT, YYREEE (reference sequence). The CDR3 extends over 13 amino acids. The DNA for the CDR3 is TGTGCCAGCAGCCAGGTTCCTGGGGGGGAGCAGTACTTC. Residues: CASSQVPGGEQYF.

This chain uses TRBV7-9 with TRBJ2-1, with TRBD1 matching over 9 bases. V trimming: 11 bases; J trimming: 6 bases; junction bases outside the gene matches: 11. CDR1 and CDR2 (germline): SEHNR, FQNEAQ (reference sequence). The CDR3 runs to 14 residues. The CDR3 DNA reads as TGTGCCGGGAGCGGGACAGGGAGTTCCAATGAGCAGTTCTTC. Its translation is CAGSGTGSSNEQFF.

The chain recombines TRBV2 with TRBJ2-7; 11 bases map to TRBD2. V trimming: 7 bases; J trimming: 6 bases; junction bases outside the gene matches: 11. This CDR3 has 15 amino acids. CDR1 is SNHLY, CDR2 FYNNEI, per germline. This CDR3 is CASTKLAGAVGEQYF. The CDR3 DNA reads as TGTGCCAGCACTAAACTAGCGGGAGCTGTTGGCGAGCAGTACTTC.

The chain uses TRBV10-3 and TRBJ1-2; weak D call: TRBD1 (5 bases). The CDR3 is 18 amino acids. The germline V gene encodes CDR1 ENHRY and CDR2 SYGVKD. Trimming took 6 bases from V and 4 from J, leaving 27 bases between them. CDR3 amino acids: CAIRKQNSSEFGGYGYTF. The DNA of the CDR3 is TGTGCCATCAGGAAGCAGAACTCCTCGGAGTTCGGGGGCTATGGCTACACCTTC.

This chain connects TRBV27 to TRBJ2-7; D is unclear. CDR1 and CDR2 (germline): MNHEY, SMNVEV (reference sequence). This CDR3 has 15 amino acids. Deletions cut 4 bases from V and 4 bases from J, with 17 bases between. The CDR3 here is CASSSLLGNGYEQYF. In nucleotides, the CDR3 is TGTGCCAGCAGTTCCCTTCTTGGTAACGGGTACGAGCAGTACTTC.

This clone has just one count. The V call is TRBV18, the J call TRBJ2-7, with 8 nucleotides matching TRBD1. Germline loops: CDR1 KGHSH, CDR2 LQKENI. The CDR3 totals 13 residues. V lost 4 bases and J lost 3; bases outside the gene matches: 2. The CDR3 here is CASSLGQGYEQYF. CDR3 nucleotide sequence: TGTGCCAGCTCACTCGGACAGGGCTACGAGCAGTACTTC.

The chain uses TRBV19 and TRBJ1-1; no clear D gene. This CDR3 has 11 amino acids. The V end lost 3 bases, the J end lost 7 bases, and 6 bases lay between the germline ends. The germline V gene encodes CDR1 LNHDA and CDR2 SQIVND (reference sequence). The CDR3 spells CASSIMSEAFF. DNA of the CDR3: TGTGCCAGTAGTATCATGAGTGAAGCTTTCTTT.

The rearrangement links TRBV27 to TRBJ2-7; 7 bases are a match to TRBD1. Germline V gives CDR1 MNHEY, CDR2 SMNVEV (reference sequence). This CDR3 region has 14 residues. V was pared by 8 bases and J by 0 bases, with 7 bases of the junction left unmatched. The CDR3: CASRKTGFSYEQYF. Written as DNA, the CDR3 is TGTGCCAGCCGGAAGACAGGGTTCTCCTACGAGCAGTACTTC.

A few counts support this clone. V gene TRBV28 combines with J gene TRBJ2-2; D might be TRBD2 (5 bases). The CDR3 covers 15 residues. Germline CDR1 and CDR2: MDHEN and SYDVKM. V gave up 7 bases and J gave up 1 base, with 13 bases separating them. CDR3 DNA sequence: TGTGCCAGCATCCCATCTCGGGGGAACACCGGGGAGCTGTTTTTT. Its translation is CASIPSRGNTGELFF. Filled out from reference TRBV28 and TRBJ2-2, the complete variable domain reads DVKVTQSSRYLVKRTGEKVFLECVQDMDHENMFWYRQDPGLGLRLIYFSYDVKMKEKGDIPEGYSVSREKKERFSLILESASTNQTSMYLCASIPSRGNTGELFFGEGSRLTVL.

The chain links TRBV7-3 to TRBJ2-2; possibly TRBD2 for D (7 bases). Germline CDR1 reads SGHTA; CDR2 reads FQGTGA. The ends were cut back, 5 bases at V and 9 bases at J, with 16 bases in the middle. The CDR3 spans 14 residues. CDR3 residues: CASSLGGGARELFF. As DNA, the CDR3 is TGTGCCAGCAGCCTCGGAGGGGGGGCCAGGGAGCTGTTTTTT.

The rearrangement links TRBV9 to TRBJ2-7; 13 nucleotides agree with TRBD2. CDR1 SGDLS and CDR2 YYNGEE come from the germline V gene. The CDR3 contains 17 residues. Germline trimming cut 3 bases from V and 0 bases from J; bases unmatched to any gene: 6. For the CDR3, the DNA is TGTGCCAGCAGCGGGGAGACTAGCGGGAGGACCTCCTACGAGCAGTACTTC. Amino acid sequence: CASSGETSGRTSYEQYF. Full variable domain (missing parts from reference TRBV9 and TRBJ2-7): DSGVTQTPKHLITATGQRVTLRCSPRSGDLSVYWYQQSLDQGLQFLIQYYNGEERAKGNILERFSAQQFPDLHSELNLSSLELGDSALYFCASSGETSGRTSYEQYFGPGTRLTVT.

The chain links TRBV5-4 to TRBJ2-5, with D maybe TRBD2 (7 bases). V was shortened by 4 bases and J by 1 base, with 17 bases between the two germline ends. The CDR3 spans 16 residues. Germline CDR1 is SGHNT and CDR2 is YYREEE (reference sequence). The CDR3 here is CASSPVRGPSQETQYF. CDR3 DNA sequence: TGTGCCAGCAGCCCGGTGCGGGGGCCCTCCCAAGAGACCCAGTACTTC.

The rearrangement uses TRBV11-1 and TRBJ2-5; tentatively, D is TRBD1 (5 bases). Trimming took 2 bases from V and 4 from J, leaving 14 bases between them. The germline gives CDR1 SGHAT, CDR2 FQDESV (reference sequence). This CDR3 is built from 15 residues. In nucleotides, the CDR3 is TGTGCCAGCAGCTTATCCCTCGACAGACCAGAGACCCAGTACTTC. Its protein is CASSLSLDRPETQYF.